The present TCR beta chain was sequenced within a study of shared clonotypes between healthy human individuals. About the research overall: Plates per donor: three CD4 naive, three CD4 memory, two CD8 naive, one CD8 memory.

CDR3 length: 14 residues. Germline V gene lookup returns CDR1 MDHEN and CDR2 SYDVKM. V gave up 4 bases and J gave up 8 bases, with 17 bases separating them. The CD4+ fraction was divided into a CD45RA+ naive subset and a CD45RA-negative memory subset. DNA at around 200 ng, around 30,000 T cell genomes, went into sorted-subset replicate PCRs. Source study methods: Quality scores were absent from the junction-only immunoSEQ sequences, so filtering differed. The table came from immunoSEQ multiplex PCR; TCRdb's copy has only in-frame clones and leaves some out. From that table come the V and J calls and clone size; the DNA was used to work out D and trimming. This sample has 2 million to 3 million clones, with 80% to 95% found just once.

The source of this sequence is a man between 18 and 29 years old in good health. Some clones in this sample may be carry-over from other donors' samples. Sequences were obtained from naive CD4+ T cells from PBMCs. Subset meaning: CD45RA+ positively selected. The rearrangement links TRBV28 to TRBJ1-2; a possible D gene is TRBD1 (6 bases). CDR3 coding DNA: TGTGCCAGCAGTTCAACCGACTGGGGGGCAGGCTACACCTTC. Protein product: CASSSTDWGAGYTF.